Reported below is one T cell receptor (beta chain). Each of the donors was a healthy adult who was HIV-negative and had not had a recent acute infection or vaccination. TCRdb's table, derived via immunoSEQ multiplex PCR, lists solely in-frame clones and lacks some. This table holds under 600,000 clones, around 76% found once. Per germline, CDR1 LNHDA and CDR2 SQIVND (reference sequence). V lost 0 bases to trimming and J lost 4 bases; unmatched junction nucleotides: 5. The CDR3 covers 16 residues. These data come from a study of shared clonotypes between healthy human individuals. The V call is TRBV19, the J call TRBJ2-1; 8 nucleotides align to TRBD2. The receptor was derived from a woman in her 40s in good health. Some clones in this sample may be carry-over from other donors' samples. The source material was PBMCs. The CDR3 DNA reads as TGTGCCAGTAGTATAGAGGTCGCGGGAGGTTACAATGAGCAGTTCTTC. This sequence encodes CASSIEVAGGYNEQFF.